These 24 T cell receptor beta chains were all obtained from the same sample, sequenced in a study of blood T cell repertoires in COVID-19. Using immunoSEQ multiplex PCR, the repertoire was profiled, and TCRdb retains in-frame clones only, with some absent. The sample has 280,000 or so clones; approximately 83% are singletons. The sequenced sample was peripheral blood. The origin of the receptors is a woman aged 30 to 39 who had recovered from COVID-19.

The chain is built from TRBV12-3 or TRBV12-4 and TRBJ1-1; D is unclear. Trimming removed 5 bases from V and 1 base from J, with 8 bases in between. The CDR3 runs to 13 residues. The CDR3 reads CASSPPGNTEAFF. In DNA form, the CDR3 reads TGTGCCAGCAGTCCTCCGGGGAACACTGAAGCTTTCTTT.

The chain couples TRBV30 to TRBJ2-1; 11 bases fit TRBD2. Germline V gene lookup returns CDR1 GTSNPN and CDR2 SVGIG (reference sequence). The CDR3 covers 13 residues. V lost 8 bases to trimming and J lost 8 bases; unmatched junction nucleotides: 8. CDR3 in DNA: TGTGCCGGTCATAGCGGGGGGGTCTATGAGCAGTTCTTC. Protein product: CAGHSGGVYEQFF.

J is TRBJ2-5 and V is TRBV12-3 or TRBV12-4, with a possible D match to TRBD1 (6 bases). The CDR3 totals 13 residues. The germline V and J ends were trimmed by 4 bases and 4 bases, with 10 bases remaining between them. CDR3: CASSSQGVETQYF. The CDR3 bases are TGTGCCAGCAGTTCACAGGGTGTAGAGACCCAGTACTTC.

This sequence joins TRBV5-4 and TRBJ2-5; a possible D gene is TRBD1 (5 bases). The V gene lost 0 bases and the J gene lost 4 bases, with 7 bases spanning the gap. This CDR3 contains 13 residues. Germline CDR1 SGHNT, CDR2 YYREEE (reference sequence). This CDR3 reads CASSLARAETQYF. The CDR3 coding sequence is TGTGCCAGCAGCTTGGCCAGGGCAGAGACCCAGTACTTC.

The gene calls are TRBV6-2 or TRBV6-3 and TRBJ2-3, with D unclear. Trimming took 5 bases from V and 0 from J, leaving 3 bases between them. The germline V gene encodes CDR1 MNHEY and CDR2 SVGEGT. The CDR3 extends over 12 amino acids. DNA of the CDR3: TGTGCCAGCAGTCCAAGCACAGATACGCAGTATTTT. Its translation is CASSPSTDTQYF.

In DNA form, the CDR3 reads TGTGCCAGCAGCTCCAGACAGCTTGAGACCCAGTACTTC. Translation: CASSSRQLETQYF. The chain joins TRBV9 to TRBJ2-5, with a weak D call TRBD1 (5 bases). Per germline, CDR1 SGDLS and CDR2 YYNGEE. The CDR3 is 13 amino acids. V gave up 4 bases and J gave up 5 bases, with 12 bases separating them.

This chain connects TRBV27 to TRBJ2-2; the match to TRBD2 covers 15 bases. Unmatched junction bases numbered 7, after V lost 7 bases and J lost 1 base. CDR3 size: 18 residues. Germline assignment: CDR1 MNHEY and CDR2 SMNVEV (reference sequence). The CDR3 DNA follows: TGTGCCAGCACCGGGGGACTAGCGGGAGGAGGGAACACCGGGGAGCTGTTTTTT. The encoded protein is CASTGGLAGGGNTGELFF.

The rearrangement joins TRBV19 to TRBJ2-3; 12 nucleotides line up with TRBD2. The CDR3 loop spans 18 amino acids. The V segment lost 3 bases and the J segment 4 bases; nucleotides outside the gene matches: 11. CDR1 is LNHDA and CDR2 is SQIVND in the germline V gene (reference sequence). CDR3 bases: TGTGCCAGTAGTATGACTAGCGGGGGTGTAGTTGGGGCAGATACGCAGTATTTT. Translation gives CASSMTSGGVVGADTQYF.

The CDR3: CASSLGHKGVDTEAFF. The CDR3 coding sequence is TGTGCCAGCAGCTTAGGCCATAAAGGGGTGGACACTGAAGCTTTCTTT. The chain joins TRBV7-9 to TRBJ1-1; perhaps TRBD1 as D (5 bases). The CDR3 is 16 residues long. Germline CDR1 and CDR2: SEHNR and FQNEAQ (reference sequence). The V end was cut by 1 base, the J end by 3 bases, with 15 bases between.

This clone was seen a few times. The rearrangement joins TRBV6-4 to TRBJ2-3; 9 bases are shared with TRBD1. The CDR3 runs to 14 residues. Trimming cost V 4 bases and J 3 bases; bases outside gene matches: 2. Per the germline V gene, CDR1 is MRHNA and CDR2 is SNTAGT. CDR3: CASSGQGGTDTQYF. DNA for the CDR3: TGTGCCAGCAGTGGACAGGGGGGGACAGATACGCAGTATTTT.

This chain connects TRBV20-1 to TRBJ1-1, with D hard to call. Germline V lookup: CDR1 DFQATT, CDR2 SNEGSKA (reference sequence). The ends were cut back, 3 bases at V and 8 bases at J, with 19 bases in the middle. The CDR3 spans 14 residues. The CDR3 sequence: CSASRQVPVMEAFF. The CDR3 DNA sequence: TGCAGTGCTAGTCGGCAGGTGCCTGTAATGGAAGCTTTCTTT.

The table lists this clone with a few counts. The chain employs TRBV6-5 and TRBJ1-6, with D possibly matching TRBD1 (5 bases). Trimming left V 4 bases short and J 2 bases short, with 6 bases between. Germline V gene lookup returns CDR1 MNHEY and CDR2 SVGAGI. The CDR3 has 14 residues. The CDR3 DNA reads as TGTGCCAGCAGTTCAGGGACCTATAATTCACCCCTCCACTTT. It specifies CASSSGTYNSPLHF.

The J gene is TRBJ2-2, the V gene TRBV28, with TRBD1 as a possible D gene (5 bases). This CDR3 is built from 14 residues. The V end was cut by 3 bases, the J end by 7 bases, with 12 bases between. The V gene's germline CDR1 is MDHEN and CDR2 SYDVKM. CDR3 loop: CASSFGSRGGELFF. As DNA, the CDR3 is TGTGCCAGCAGTTTTGGTAGTAGGGGCGGGGAGCTGTTTTTT. Based on the CDR3 plus reference TRBV28 and TRBJ2-2, the full variable domain is DVKVTQSSRYLVKRTGEKVFLECVQDMDHENMFWYRQDPGLGLRLIYFSYDVKMKEKGDIPEGYSVSREKKERFSLILESASTNQTSMYLCASSFGSRGGELFFGEGSRLTVL.

The genes are TRBV18 and TRBJ2-5; D remains ambiguous. The V end lost 3 bases, the J end lost 2 bases, and 10 bases lay between the germline ends. Looked up from germline, CDR1 is KGHSH and CDR2 is LQKENI. The CDR3 covers 14 residues. The CDR3, as DNA: TGTGCCAGCTCACCCGACTCGTCACAAGAGACCCAGTACTTC. Translation gives CASSPDSSQETQYF.

CDR3 nucleotide sequence: TGTGCCAGCAGCAGCATCACGGGGGGAAATCAGCCCCAGCATTTT. It is translated as CASSSITGGNQPQHF. The chain is built from TRBV28 and TRBJ1-5, with D possibly TRBD1 on 5 matching bases. From germline, CDR1 is MDHEN and CDR2 SYDVKM. The V gene lost 6 bases and the J gene lost 4 bases, with 16 bases spanning the gap. The CDR3 covers 15 residues.

This chain links TRBV9 with TRBJ2-4; 9 bases match TRBD2. J gave up 5 bases and V 4 bases, and 4 bases lay outside the gene matches. In germline, CDR1 is SGDLS, CDR2 YYNGEE. The CDR3 totals 14 residues. Written as DNA, the CDR3 is TGTGCCAGCAGCCCGGGGACTAGCCAAAACATTCAGTACTTC. It specifies CASSPGTSQNIQYF. Based on the CDR3 plus reference TRBV9 and TRBJ2-4, the full variable domain is DSGVTQTPKHLITATGQRVTLRCSPRSGDLSVYWYQQSLDQGLQFLIQYYNGEERAKGNILERFSAQQFPDLHSELNLSSLELGDSALYFCASSPGTSQNIQYFGAGTRLSVL.

The chain links TRBV7-9 to TRBJ2-5; 11 positions agree with TRBD2. V gave up 5 bases and J gave up 2 bases; unmatched junction bases: 7. CDR1 is SEHNR, CDR2 FQNEAQ, per germline (reference sequence). The CDR3 length is 16 residues. The CDR3 bases are TGTGCCAGCAGCCCAGTACTAGCGGGGGCTCAAGAGACCCAGTACTTC. Amino acid sequence: CASSPVLAGAQETQYF.

This sequence joins TRBV14 and TRBJ2-1; the D is unclear. In germline, CDR1 is SGHDN, CDR2 FVKESK. The V and J ends lost 4 bases and 9 bases respectively, with 13 bases between them. CDR3 length: 13 residues. CDR3 region: CASSPASRGEQFF. The CDR3 DNA reads TGTGCCAGCAGCCCTGCCAGCCGCGGTGAGCAGTTCTTC.

V gene TRBV6-5 combines with J gene TRBJ1-2; TRBD1 is a possible D gene (6 bases). The CDR3 consists of 14 residues. Germline CDR1 is MNHEY and CDR2 is SVGAGI. The V gene lost 7 bases and the J gene lost 5 bases, with 17 bases spanning the gap. CDR3 sequence: CASTKADRTYGYTF. The CDR3 region has the DNA TGTGCCAGCACGAAAGCGGACAGAACATATGGCTACACCTTC.

J is TRBJ2-7 and V is TRBV25-1; D remains unclear. Between the trimmed V and J ends, which lost 6 bases and 3 bases, there was a span of 12 bases. The germline gives CDR1 MGHDK, CDR2 SYGVNS. The CDR3 is 13 residues long. The DNA of the CDR3 is TGTGCCAGCAGCCCCACACATGACTACGAGCAGTACTTC. As protein: CASSPTHDYEQYF.

V and J are TRBV27 and TRBJ2-3; a possible D gene is TRBD2 (5 bases). V dropped 6 bases and J dropped 3 bases, with 16 bases sitting between them. This CDR3 spans 15 amino acids. Germline V gene lookup returns CDR1 MNHEY and CDR2 SMNVEV (reference sequence). CDR3 DNA: TGTGCCAGCAGCTCCCAACTAGACCCGACAGATACGCAGTATTTT. Translating it yields CASSSQLDPTDTQYF.

This chain joins TRBV5-1 and TRBJ2-5, with D uncertain. Between the trimmed V and J ends, which lost 4 bases and 3 bases, there was a span of 10 bases. CDR1 is SGHRS, CDR2 YFSETQ, per germline. The CDR3 totals 13 residues. The CDR3 sequence: CASSPDNKETQYF. CDR3 nucleotides: TGCGCCAGCAGCCCTGACAACAAAGAGACCCAGTACTTC. The entire variable domain, with the rest obtained from reference TRBV5-1 and TRBJ2-5, is as follows: KAGVTQTPRYLIKTRGQQVTLSCSPISGHRSVSWYQQTPGQGLQFLFEYFSETQRNKGNFPGRFSGRQFSNSRSEMNVSTLELGDSALYLCASSPDNKETQYFGPGTRLLVL.

V usage is TRBV18 and J usage is TRBJ1-3, with D perhaps TRBD1 (5 bases). The CDR3 length is 17 residues. From germline, CDR1 is KGHSH and CDR2 LQKENI. Trimming took off 3 bases at V and 0 bases at J, with 15 bases between the two ends. This CDR3 is CASSPNLRANSGNTIYF. CDR3 DNA: TGTGCCAGCTCACCTAACCTCAGGGCCAACTCTGGAAACACCATATATTTT. The full variable domain, in which reference TRBV18 and TRBJ1-3 provide the parts outside the CDR3, is NAGVMQNPRHLVRRRGQEARLRCSPMKGHSHVYWYRQLPEEGLKFMVYLQKENIIDESGMPKERFSAEFPKEGPSILRIQQVVRGDSAAYFCASSPNLRANSGNTIYFGEGSWLTVV.

The table lists this clone with a count of one. The V call is TRBV6-5, the J call TRBJ2-7; 9 nucleotides match TRBD1. The V and J ends lost 7 bases and 4 bases, in that order; junction bases with no gene match: 8. This CDR3 has 14 residues. CDR1 is MNHEY, CDR2 SVGAGI, per germline. The CDR3 DNA reads as TGTGCCAGCAAAAAGGACAGGGGTACGTACGAGCAGTACTTC. Its protein product is CASKKDRGTYEQYF.